Listed below are T cell receptor beta chains from one sample, sequenced in a study of T cell repertoires in cytomegalovirus infection. TCRdb independently ran MiXCR on the reads; one entry per CDR3 protein. The sample holds 450,000 to 600,000 distinct CDR3 sequences, roughly 42% seen once. These receptors' antigens are unknown. The specimen was cultured PBMCs, collected from culture after CMV antigen stimulation. Receptor source: a human donor in good health (CMV status not recorded). Some clones in this sample may be carry-over from other donors' samples. CDR3s include the opening cysteine and the closing phenylalanine or tryptophan. The order of the fields is V gene, clone size, D gene, J gene, CDR3 protein, CDR3 DNA. D genes are given only for firm matches. Size values are once, few and many counts, or a class for expanded clones, and some rows have none.

TRBV4-1	few	TRBD2	TRBJ2-3	CASSRYAGGGDTQYF	TGCGCCAGCAGCCGGTACGCGGGGGGTGGAGATACGCAGTATTTT
TRBV19	.	.	TRBJ1-2	CASRTAERDYGYTF	TGTGCCAGTAGAACCGCGGAGAGGGACTATGGCTACACCTTC
TRBV24-1	.	TRBD2	TRBJ2-3	CATGGPSGGADTQYF	TGTGCCACCGGGGGGCCGAGCGGGGGGGCAGATACGCAGTATTTT
TRBV4-1	few	TRBD1	TRBJ1-5	CASSRGQSYSNQPQHF	TGCGCCAGCAGCCGGGGACAGAGTTATAGCAATCAGCCCCAGCATTTT
TRBV4-2	once	TRBD2	TRBJ2-5	CASSQDRAGGEKTQYF	TGTGCCAGCAGCCAAGATCGAGCGGGGGGTGAAAAGACCCAGTACTTC
TRBV7-2	.	.	TRBJ2-1	CASNPGLSYNEQFF	TGTGCCAGCAACCCGGGACTTTCCTACAATGAGCAGTTCTTC
TRBV7-6	.	TRBD2	TRBJ2-1	CASTKLAGAGNEQFF	TGTGCCAGCACAAAACTAGCGGGAGCGGGAAATGAGCAGTTCTTC
TRBV27	.	.	TRBJ2-1	CASSWDSNKYNEQFF	TGTGCCAGCAGTTGGGACTCAAATAAATACAATGAGCAGTTCTTC
TRBV7-8	.	.	TRBJ2-2	CASSLVRVSGELFF	TGTGCCAGCAGCTTAGTGAGGGTGTCCGGGGAGCTGTTTTTT
TRBV6-1	.	.	TRBJ2-1	CASSDWAGYRDEQFF	TGTGCCAGCAGTGATTGGGCAGGGTATCGGGATGAGCAGTTCTTC
TRBV7-2	.	.	TRBJ2-6	CASSLGGAAGANVLTF	TGTGCCAGCAGCTTAGGAGGGGCGGCTGGGGCCAACGTCCTGACTTTC
TRBV20-1	.	.	TRBJ2-3	CSARLGGGADTQYF	TGCAGTGCTAGATTAGGGGGGGGGGCAGATACGCAGTATTTT
TRBV6-1	.	.	TRBJ2-1	CASMGGGPGGTEQFF	TGTGCCAGCATGGGGGGAGGCCCCGGGGGCACTGAGCAGTTCTTC
TRBV11-2	.	.	TRBJ2-1	CASSRRQGHEQFF	TGTGCCAGCAGCCGACGCCAAGGGCATGAGCAGTTCTTC
TRBV7-2	few	.	TRBJ2-5	CASSSPRLRETQYF	TGTGCCAGCAGCTCCCCGCGCTTAAGGGAGACCCAGTACTTC
TRBV10-3	.	.	TRBJ2-5	CAIMGTGQETQYF	TGTGCCATCATGGGGACTGGGCAAGAGACCCAGTACTTC
TRBV10-2	.	TRBD2	TRBJ2-7	CATGRTSGVYEQYF	TGCGCCACGGGGCGGACTAGCGGAGTCTACGAGCAGTACTTC
TRBV19	few	.	TRBJ2-5	CASSMAHRTQETQYF	TGTGCCAGTAGTATGGCGCACAGGACTCAAGAGACCCAGTACTTC
TRBV7-6	.	.	TRBJ1-2	CASSALGERGYTF	TGTGCCAGCAGCGCGCTCGGGGAGCGAGGCTACACCTTC
TRBV7-2	few	.	TRBJ2-2	CASSFVPGSSDTGELFF	TGTGCCAGCAGCTTTGTCCCCGGCTCTAGCGACACCGGGGAGCTGTTTTTT
TRBV7-8	few	TRBD2	TRBJ2-4	CASSQLAGGAKNIQYF	TGTGCCAGCAGCCAATTAGCGGGGGGGGCCAAAAACATTCAGTACTTC
TRBV5-1	.	.	TRBJ1-2	CASNPLGETNYGYTF	TGCGCCAGCAACCCCTTGGGGGAAACTAACTATGGCTACACCTTC
TRBV18	.	TRBD1	TRBJ1-6	CASSALPGQGNSPLHF	TGTGCCAGCTCAGCATTACCGGGACAGGGGAATTCACCCCTCCACTTT
TRBV2	.	.	TRBJ2-5	CASRDRQETQYF	TGTGCCAGCAGGGACAGACAAGAGACCCAGTACTTC
TRBV12-3/TRBV12-4	.	.	TRBJ1-4	CASSPGQREKLFF	TGTGCCAGTAGCCCCGGGCAGAGAGAAAAACTGTTTTTT
TRBV7-2	few	.	TRBJ2-7	CASTTPTGSYEQYF	TGTGCCAGCACCACCCCCACGGGGTCCTACGAGCAGTACTTC
TRBV11-2	.	.	TRBJ1-5	CASSSIGGQPQHF	TGTGCCAGCAGCTCCATTGGGGGTCAGCCCCAGCATTTT
TRBV7-2	.	.	TRBJ1-3	CASSLGGGRNTIYF	TGTGCCAGCAGCTTAGGGGGTGGCAGAAACACCATATATTTT
TRBV12-3/TRBV12-4	few	.	TRBJ2-1	CASSFRGTTYNEQFF	TGTGCCAGCAGTTTCCGGGGCACCACGTACAATGAGCAGTTCTTC